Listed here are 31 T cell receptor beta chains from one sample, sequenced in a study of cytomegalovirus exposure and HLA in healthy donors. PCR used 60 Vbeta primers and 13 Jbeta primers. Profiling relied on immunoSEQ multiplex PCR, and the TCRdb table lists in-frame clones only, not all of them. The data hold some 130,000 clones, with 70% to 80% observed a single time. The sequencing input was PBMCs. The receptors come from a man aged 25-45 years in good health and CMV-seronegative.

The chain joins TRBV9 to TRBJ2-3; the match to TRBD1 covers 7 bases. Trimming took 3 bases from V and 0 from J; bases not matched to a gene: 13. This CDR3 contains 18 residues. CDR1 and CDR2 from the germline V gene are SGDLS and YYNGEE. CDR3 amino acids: CASSGSRTGTSSTDTQYF. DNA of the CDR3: TGTGCCAGCAGCGGCTCCCGGACAGGCACCTCTAGCACAGATACGCAGTATTTT.

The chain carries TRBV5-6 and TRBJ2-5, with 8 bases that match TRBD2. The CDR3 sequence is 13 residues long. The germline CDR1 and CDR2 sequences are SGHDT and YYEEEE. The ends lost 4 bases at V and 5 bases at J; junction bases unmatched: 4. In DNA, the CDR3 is TGTGCCAGCAGCCCCGGGGGGGGTGAGACCCAGTACTTC. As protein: CASSPGGGETQYF.

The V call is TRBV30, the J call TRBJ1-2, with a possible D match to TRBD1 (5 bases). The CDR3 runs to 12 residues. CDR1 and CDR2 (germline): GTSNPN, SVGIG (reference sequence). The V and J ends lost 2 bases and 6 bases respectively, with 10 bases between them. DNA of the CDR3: TGTGCCTGGAGTACCAGGGCACATGGCTACACCTTC. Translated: CAWSTRAHGYTF. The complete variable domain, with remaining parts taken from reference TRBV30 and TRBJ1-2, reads SQTIHQWPATLVQPVGSPLSLECTVEGTSNPNLYWYRQAAGRGLQLLFYSVGIGQISSEVPQNLSASRPQDRQFILSSKKLLLSDSGFYLCAWSTRAHGYTFGSGTRLTVV.

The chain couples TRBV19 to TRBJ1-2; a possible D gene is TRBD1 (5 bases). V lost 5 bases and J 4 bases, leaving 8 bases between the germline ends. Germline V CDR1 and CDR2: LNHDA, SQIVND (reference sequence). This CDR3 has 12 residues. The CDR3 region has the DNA TGTGCCAGTAGTTCACAGGCCTATGGCTACACCTTC. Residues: CASSSQAYGYTF.

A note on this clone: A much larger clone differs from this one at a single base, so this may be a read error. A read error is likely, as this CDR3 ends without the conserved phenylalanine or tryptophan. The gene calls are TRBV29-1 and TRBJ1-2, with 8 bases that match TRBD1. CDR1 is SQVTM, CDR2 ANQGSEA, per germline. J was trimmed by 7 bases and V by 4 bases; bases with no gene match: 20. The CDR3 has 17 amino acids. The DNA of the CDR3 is TGCAGCGTTGTAAGAAGACATACAGGGGGACAGGCGAGTGGCTACACCGTC. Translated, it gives CSVVRRHTGGQASGYTV.

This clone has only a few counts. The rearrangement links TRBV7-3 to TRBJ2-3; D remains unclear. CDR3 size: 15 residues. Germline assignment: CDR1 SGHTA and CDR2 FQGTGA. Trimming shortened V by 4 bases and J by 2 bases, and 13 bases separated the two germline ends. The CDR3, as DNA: TGTGCCAGCAGCTCGACACTCCAGCCCACAGATACGCAGTATTTT. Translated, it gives CASSSTLQPTDTQYF.

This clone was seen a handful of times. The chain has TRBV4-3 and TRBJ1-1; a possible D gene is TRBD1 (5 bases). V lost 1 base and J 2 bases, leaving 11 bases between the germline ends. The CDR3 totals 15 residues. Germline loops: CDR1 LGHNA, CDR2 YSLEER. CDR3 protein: CASSQGGLGNTEAFF. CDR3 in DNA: TGCGCCAGCAGCCAAGGGGGACTGGGAAACACTGAAGCTTTCTTT.

In nucleotides, the CDR3 is TGTGCCAGCAGCTCCGCCGGACTAGCGGGAGGCGAGCAGTTCTTC. Its translation: CASSSAGLAGGEQFF. The chain is built from TRBV7-9 and TRBJ2-1, with 14 bases identical to TRBD2. Germline CDR1 is SEHNR and CDR2 is FQNEAQ (reference sequence). V shed 4 bases and J 10 bases; nucleotides not matched to a gene: 6. This CDR3 is built from 15 residues.

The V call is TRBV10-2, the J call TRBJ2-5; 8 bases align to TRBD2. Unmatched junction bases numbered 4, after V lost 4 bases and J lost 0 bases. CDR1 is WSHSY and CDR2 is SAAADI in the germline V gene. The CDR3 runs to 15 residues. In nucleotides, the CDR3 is TGCGCCAGCAGTGTTACGGGAGGGGACCAAGAGACCCAGTACTTC. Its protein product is CASSVTGGDQETQYF.

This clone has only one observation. In DNA form, the CDR3 reads TGCGCCAGCAGCTCCGCACAGGGGACCGGGGAGCTGTTTTTT. Its translation is CASSSAQGTGELFF. The chain combines TRBV5-1 with TRBJ2-2, with 7 bases matching TRBD1. The CDR3 is made up of 14 amino acids. Germline lookup yields CDR1 SGHRS and CDR2 YFSETQ. The V segment lost 3 bases and the J segment 5 bases; nucleotides outside the gene matches: 4.

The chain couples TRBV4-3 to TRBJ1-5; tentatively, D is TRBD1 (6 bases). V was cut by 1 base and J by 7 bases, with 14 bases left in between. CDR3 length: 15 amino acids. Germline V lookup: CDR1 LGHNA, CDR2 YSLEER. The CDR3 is CASSQGPDRGQPQHF. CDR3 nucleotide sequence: TGCGCCAGCAGCCAAGGGCCAGATAGGGGGCAGCCCCAGCATTTT.

In nucleotides, the CDR3 is TGTGCCAGCAGCCCCGGGTCGACCTACAATCAGCCCCAGCATTTT. Protein sequence: CASSPGSTYNQPQHF. The chain uses TRBV7-2 and TRBJ1-5; D is undetermined. Trimming removed 5 bases at V and 3 bases at J, with 14 bases between. Germline CDR1 reads SGHTA; CDR2 reads FQGNSA. CDR3 length: 15 amino acids.

CDR3 sequence: CASSLIGQTYNEQFF. The CDR3 nucleotides are TGTGCCAGCAGCTTAATTGGACAGACCTACAATGAGCAGTTCTTC. This rearrangement joins TRBV7-8 to TRBJ2-1, with D possibly TRBD1 on 6 matching bases. V was shortened by 2 bases and J by 2 bases, with 10 bases between the two germline ends. The CDR3 runs to 15 residues. Germline V gene lookup returns CDR1 SGHVS and CDR2 FQNEAQ.

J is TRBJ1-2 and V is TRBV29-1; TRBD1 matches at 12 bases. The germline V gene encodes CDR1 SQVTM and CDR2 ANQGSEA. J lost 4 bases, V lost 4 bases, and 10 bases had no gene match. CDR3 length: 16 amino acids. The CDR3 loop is CSVVPGQGALGYGYTF. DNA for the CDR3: TGCAGCGTTGTGCCGGGACAGGGGGCACTAGGCTATGGCTACACCTTC.

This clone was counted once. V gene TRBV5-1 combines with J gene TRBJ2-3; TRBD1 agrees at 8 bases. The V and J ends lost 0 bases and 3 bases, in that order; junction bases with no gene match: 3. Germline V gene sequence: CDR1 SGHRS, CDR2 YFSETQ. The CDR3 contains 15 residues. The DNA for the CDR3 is TGCGCCAGCAGCTTGGGGACAGGGAGGACAGATACGCAGTATTTT. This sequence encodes CASSLGTGRTDTQYF.

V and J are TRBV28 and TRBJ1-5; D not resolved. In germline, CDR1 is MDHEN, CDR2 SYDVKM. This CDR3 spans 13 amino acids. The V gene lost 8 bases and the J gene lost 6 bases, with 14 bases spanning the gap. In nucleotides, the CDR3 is TGTGCCAGCTGGCCCGGGGTCTTTCAGCCCCAGCATTTT. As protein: CASWPGVFQPQHF.

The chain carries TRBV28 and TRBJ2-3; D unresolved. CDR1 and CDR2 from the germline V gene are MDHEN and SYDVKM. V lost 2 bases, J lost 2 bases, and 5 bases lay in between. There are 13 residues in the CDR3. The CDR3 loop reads CASSLTYTDTQYF. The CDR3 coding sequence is TGTGCCAGCAGTTTAACATACACAGATACGCAGTATTTT.

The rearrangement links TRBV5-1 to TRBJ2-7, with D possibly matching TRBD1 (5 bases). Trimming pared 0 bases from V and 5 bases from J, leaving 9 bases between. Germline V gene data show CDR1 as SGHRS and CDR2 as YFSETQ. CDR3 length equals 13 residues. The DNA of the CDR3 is TGCGCCAGCAGCTTGGGACAGCTCAACGAGCAGTACTTC. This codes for CASSLGQLNEQYF.

This CDR3 reads CASSEGQGGFTEAFF. The CDR3 region has the DNA TGTGCCAGTAGTGAGGGACAGGGGGGTTTCACTGAAGCTTTCTTT. This chain uses TRBV19 with TRBJ1-1; 11 nucleotides line up with TRBD1. The CDR3 spans 15 residues. V dropped 5 bases and J dropped 4; count of bases not matched to a gene: 6. CDR1 and CDR2 from the germline V gene are LNHDA and SQIVND (reference sequence).

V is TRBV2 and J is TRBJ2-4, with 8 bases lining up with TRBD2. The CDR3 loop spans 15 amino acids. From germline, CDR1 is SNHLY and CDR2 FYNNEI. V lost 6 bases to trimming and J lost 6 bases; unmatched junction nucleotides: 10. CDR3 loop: CASRREAGGVNIQYF. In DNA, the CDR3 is TGTGCCAGCAGGCGGGAGGCGGGGGGAGTAAACATTCAGTACTTC.

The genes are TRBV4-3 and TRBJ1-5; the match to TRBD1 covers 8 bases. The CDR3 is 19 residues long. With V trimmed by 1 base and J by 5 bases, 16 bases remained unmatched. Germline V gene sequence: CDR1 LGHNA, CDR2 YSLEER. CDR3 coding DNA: TGCGCCAGCAGCCAAGCCCTCTGGCGGACTACAGGGGGTTATCAGCCCCAGCATTTT. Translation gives CASSQALWRTTGGYQPQHF.

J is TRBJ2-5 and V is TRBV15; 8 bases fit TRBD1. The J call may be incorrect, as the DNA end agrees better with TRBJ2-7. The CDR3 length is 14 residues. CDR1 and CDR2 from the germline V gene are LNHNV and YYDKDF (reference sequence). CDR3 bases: TGTGCCACCAGCACGCGGACAGGGCAAGTCGAGCAGTACTTC. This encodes CATSTRTGQVEQYF.

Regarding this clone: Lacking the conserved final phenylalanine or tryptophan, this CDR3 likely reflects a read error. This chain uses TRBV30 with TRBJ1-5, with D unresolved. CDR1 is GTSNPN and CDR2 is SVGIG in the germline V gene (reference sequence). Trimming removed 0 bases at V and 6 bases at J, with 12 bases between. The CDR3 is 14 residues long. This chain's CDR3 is CAWSVARRSQPQHV. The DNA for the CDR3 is TGTGCCTGGAGTGTTGCCAGGAGGAGTCAGCCCCAGCATGTT.

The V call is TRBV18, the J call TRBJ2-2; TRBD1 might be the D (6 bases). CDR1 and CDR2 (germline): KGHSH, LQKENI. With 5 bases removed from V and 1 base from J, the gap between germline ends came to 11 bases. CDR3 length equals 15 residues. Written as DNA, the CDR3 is TGTGCCAGCTCAACCGGGACACAGAACACCGGGGAGCTGTTTTTT. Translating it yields CASSTGTQNTGELFF. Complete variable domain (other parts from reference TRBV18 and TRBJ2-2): NAGVMQNPRHLVRRRGQEARLRCSPMKGHSHVYWYRQLPEEGLKFMVYLQKENIIDESGMPKERFSAEFPKEGPSILRIQQVVRGDSAAYFCASSTGTQNTGELFFGEGSRLTVL.

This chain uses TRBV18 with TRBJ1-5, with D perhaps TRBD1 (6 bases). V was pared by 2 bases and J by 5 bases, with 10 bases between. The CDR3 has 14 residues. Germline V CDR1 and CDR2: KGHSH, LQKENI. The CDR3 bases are TGTGCCAGCTCACCAGGGAGGGGGGATCAGCCCCAGCATTTT. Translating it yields CASSPGRGDQPQHF. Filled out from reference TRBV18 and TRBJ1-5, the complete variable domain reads NAGVMQNPRHLVRRRGQEARLRCSPMKGHSHVYWYRQLPEEGLKFMVYLQKENIIDESGMPKERFSAEFPKEGPSILRIQQVVRGDSAAYFCASSPGRGDQPQHFGDGTRLSIL.

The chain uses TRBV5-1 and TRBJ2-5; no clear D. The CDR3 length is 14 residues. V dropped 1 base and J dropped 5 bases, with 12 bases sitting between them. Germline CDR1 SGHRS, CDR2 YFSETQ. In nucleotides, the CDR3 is TGCGCCAGCAGCTTGTTCCCAGGCCGGGAGACCCAGTACTTC. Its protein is CASSLFPGRETQYF. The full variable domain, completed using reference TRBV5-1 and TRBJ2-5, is KAGVTQTPRYLIKTRGQQVTLSCSPISGHRSVSWYQQTPGQGLQFLFEYFSETQRNKGNFPGRFSGRQFSNSRSEMNVSTLELGDSALYLCASSLFPGRETQYFGPGTRLLVL.

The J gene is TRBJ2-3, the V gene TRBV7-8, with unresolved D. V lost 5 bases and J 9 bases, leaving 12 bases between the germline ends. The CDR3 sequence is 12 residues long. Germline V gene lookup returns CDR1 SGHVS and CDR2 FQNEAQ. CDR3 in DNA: TGTGCCAGCAGCACAGACCCTGCGACGCAGTATTTT. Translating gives CASSTDPATQYF. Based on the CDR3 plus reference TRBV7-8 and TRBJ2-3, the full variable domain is GAGVSQSPRYKVAKRGQDVALRCDPISGHVSLFWYQQALGQGPEFLTYFQNEAQLDKSGLPSDRFFAERPEGSVSTLKIQRTQQEDSAVYLCASSTDPATQYFGPGTRLTVL.

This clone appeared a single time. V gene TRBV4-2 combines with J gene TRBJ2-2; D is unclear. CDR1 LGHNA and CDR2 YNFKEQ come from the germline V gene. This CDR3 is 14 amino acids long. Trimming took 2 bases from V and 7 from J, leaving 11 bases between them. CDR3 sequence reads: CASSQSEVFGELFF. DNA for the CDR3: TGTGCCAGCAGCCAATCTGAGGTTTTCGGGGAGCTGTTTTTT.

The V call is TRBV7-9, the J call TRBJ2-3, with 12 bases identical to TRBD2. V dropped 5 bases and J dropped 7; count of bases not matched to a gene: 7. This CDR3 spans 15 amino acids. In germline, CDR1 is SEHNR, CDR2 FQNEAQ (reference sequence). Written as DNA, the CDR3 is TGTGCCAGCAGCCATATGGGGACTAGCGGGCATACGCAGTATTTT. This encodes CASSHMGTSGHTQYF.

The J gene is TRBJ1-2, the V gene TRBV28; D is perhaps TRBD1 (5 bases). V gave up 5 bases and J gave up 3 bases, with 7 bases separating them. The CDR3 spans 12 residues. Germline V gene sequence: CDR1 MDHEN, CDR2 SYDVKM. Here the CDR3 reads CASSGGDYGYTF. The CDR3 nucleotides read TGTGCCAGCAGTGGAGGGGACTATGGCTACACCTTC.

CDR3 DNA sequence: TGCAGCGGTGGAGAAAACAGGGAGACCCAGTACTTC. It yields the protein CSGGENRETQYF. The chain combines TRBV29-1 with TRBJ2-5; TRBD1 is a possible D gene (5 bases). Germline values: CDR1 SQVTM, CDR2 ANQGSEA. Deletions cut 7 bases from V and 5 bases from J, with 14 bases between. This CDR3 contains 12 residues.